The clone carrying this T cell receptor beta chain appeared many times. A single record per CDR3 protein comes from TCRdb applying MiXCR to the RT-PCR reads. Among fewer than 800,000 distinct CDR3 sequences, 14% were seen once, and the ten largest hold about 3.6%. The CDR3 length is 15 residues. Germline CDR1 and CDR2: SGHKS and YYEKEE (reference sequence). V shed 7 bases, J shed 8 bases, and the junction held 11 bases outside the gene matches. The rearrangement joins TRBV5-5 to TRBJ2-1; 11 nucleotides match TRBD2. The TCR originated in a female donor in good health, serving as a healthy control. Sequenced material: memory CD4+ T cells from blood. The CDR3 loop is CASRFVAGGPDEQFF. The CDR3 DNA sequence: TGTGCCAGCCGATTTGTAGCGGGGGGGCCGGATGAGCAGTTCTTC.